This entry features one T cell receptor (beta chain) sequence. Its antigen is currently unknown. V was trimmed by 6 bases and J by 4 bases, leaving 10 bases between them. In germline, CDR1 is SQVTM, CDR2 ANQGSEA. The CDR3 is made up of 12 amino acids. For sequencing, patients were chosen who had shown expansion of CD8+CD57+ cells by flow cytometry. Genomic DNA served as template for TCR beta VDJ and CDR3 profiling. TCRdb redid the calling of the reads with MiXCR, one entry per CDR3 protein. The sample contains about 120,000 distinct CDR3 sequences, 55% to 70% of which appear only once. This sample was taken from a study of CD8+CD57+ T cells in acquired aplastic anemia. Study-wide background: Sorted CD4+ plus CD8+ cells gave DNA averaging 3.2 ug.

Findings and caveats of the study: Between patients and controls, CD8+ Simpson's diversity did not vary significantly.

The specimen sequenced was sorted CD4+, CD8+, or CD8+CD57+ T cells (not recorded which) from PBMCs. This receptor was taken from a human donor with aplastic anemia. The V gene is TRBV29-1, the J gene TRBJ1-3; no firm D call. Here the CDR3 reads CSVPGEGNTIYF. The DNA of the CDR3 is TGCAGCGTCCCCGGGGAGGGAAACACCATATATTTT.